This T cell receptor (beta chain) emerged from a study of T cell responses to AZD1222 COVID-19 vaccine. Broader study findings: Spike-specific TCR breadth and depth grew following two AZD1222 doses. Epitopes outside B.1.351 and B.1.1.7 mutated regions reportedly drew nearly half of spike TCRs. After the peak T cell response, and only then, were repertoires sampled. There were vaccine-associated CD4 TCRs across spike, dominant at 160-218 and 743-854.

This clone was seen only a few times. Its antigen is undetermined. Profiling relied on immunoSEQ multiplex PCR, and the TCRdb table lists in-frame clones only, not all of them. The sample contains about 140,000 clones, about 90% of which appear only once. The V end lost 0 bases, the J end lost 8 bases, and 5 bases lay between the germline ends. This CDR3 is 12 amino acids long. CDR1 is SEHNR and CDR2 is FQNEAQ in the germline V gene (reference sequence). Sequenced here: peripheral blood, sampled 28 days after the second dose of the MenACWY control vaccine. This rearrangement joins TRBV7-9 to TRBJ2-1; D is undetermined. This TCR came from an adult who received the MenACWY meningococcal vaccine as a control. The CDR3 is CASSLASYEQFF. The CDR3 DNA sequence: TGTGCCAGCAGCTTAGCTTCATATGAGCAGTTCTTC. Based on the CDR3 plus reference TRBV7-9 and TRBJ2-1, the full variable domain is DTGVSQNPRHKITKRGQNVTFRCDPISEHNRLYWYRQTLGQGPEFLTYFQNEAQLEKSRLLSDRFSAERPKGSFSTLEIQRTEQGDSAMYLCASSLASYEQFFGPGTRLTVL.